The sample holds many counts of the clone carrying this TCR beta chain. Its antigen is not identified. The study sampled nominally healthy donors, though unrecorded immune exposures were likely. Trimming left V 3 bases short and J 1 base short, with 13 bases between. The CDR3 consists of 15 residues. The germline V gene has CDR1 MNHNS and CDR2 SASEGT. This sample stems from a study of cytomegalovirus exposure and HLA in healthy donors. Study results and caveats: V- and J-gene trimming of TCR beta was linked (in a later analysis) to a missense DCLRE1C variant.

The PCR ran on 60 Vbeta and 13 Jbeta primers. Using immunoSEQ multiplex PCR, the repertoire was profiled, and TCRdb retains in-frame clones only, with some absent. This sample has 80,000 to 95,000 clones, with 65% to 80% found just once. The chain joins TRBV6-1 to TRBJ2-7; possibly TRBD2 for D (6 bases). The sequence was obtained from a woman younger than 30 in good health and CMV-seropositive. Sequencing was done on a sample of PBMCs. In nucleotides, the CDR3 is TGTGCCAGCAGTGAGGAGGGGTATGGTTCCTACGAGCAGTACTTC. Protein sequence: CASSEEGYGSYEQYF.